This T cell receptor (beta chain) was sequenced during a study of cytomegalovirus exposure and HLA in healthy donors. Looking at the study overall: Unique TCRs from HLA-typed donors, 70 million to 100 million of them, were held in an early data release.

Whole-study results and caveats: By a later analysis, the bulk of CMV-associated TCR beta chains appeared HLA-restricted. Associated with cytomegalovirus, according to the listing, were 150 to 200 TCR beta chains.

This CDR3 region has 10 residues. Germline CDR1 is WSHSY and CDR2 is SAAADI. V was trimmed by 7 bases and J by 11 bases, leaving 11 bases between them. The PCR had 60 Vbeta and 13 Jbeta primers. Some clones are missing from TCRdb's copy, which holds only in-frame ones; the method was immunoSEQ multiplex PCR. The sample yields fewer than 200,000 clones, more than 75% seen once. A remark on this clone: Its antigen is still unknown.

This sequence was found in a man aged 25-45 years in good health and CMV-seropositive. Sequencing was done on a sample of PBMCs. The genes are TRBV10-2 and TRBJ2-5, with D unclear. The CDR3 nucleotides are TGCGCCAGCATTGCGGATCAGCAGTACTTC. Protein product: CASIADQQYF.